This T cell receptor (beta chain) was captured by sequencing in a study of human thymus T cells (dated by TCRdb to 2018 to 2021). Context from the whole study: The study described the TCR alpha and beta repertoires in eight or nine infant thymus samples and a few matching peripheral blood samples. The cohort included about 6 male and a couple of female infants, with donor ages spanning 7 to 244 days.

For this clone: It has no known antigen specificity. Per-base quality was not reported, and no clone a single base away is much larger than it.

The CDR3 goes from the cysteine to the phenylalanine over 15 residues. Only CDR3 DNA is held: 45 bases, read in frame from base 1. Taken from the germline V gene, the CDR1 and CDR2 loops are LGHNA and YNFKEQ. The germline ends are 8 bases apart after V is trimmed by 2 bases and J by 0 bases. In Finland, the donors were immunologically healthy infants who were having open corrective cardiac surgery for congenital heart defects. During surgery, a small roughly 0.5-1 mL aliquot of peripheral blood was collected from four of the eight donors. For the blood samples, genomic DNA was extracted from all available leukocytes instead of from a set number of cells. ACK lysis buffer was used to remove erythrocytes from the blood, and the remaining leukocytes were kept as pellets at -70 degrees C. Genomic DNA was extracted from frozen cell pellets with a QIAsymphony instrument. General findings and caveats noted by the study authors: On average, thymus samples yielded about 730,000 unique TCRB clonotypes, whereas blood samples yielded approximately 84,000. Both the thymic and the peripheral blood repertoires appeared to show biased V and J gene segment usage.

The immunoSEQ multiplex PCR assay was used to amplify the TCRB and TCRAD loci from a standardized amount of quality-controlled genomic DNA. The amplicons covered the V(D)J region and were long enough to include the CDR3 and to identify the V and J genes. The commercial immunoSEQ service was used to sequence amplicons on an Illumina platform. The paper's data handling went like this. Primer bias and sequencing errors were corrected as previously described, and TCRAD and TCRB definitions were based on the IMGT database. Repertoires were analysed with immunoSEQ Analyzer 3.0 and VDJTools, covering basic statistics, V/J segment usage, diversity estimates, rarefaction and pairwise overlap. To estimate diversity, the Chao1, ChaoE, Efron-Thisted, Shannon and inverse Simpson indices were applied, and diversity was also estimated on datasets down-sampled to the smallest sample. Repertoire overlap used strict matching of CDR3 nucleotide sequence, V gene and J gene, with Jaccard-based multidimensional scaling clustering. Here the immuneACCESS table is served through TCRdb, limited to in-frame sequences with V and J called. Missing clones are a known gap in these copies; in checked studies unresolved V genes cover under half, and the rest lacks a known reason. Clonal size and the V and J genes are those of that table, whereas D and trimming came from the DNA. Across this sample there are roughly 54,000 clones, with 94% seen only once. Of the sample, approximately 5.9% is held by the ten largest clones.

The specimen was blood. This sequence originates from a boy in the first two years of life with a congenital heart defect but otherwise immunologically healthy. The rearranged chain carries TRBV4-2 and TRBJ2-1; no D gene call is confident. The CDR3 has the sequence CASSQKASSYNEQFF. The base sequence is TGTGCCAGCAGCCAAAAAGCTAGCTCCTACAATGAGCAGTTCTTC.